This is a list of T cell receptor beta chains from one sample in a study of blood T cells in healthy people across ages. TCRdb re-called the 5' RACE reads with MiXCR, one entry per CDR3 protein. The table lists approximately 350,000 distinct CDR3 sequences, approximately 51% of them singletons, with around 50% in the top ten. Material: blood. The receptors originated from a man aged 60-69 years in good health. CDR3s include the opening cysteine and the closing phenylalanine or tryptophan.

CDR3: CASSAESGLLGYTF
V: TRBV2
length: 14

CDR3: CASSSQLANYGYTF
V: TRBV7-9
length: 14

CDR3: CASRVSGRVGEQYF
V: TRBV28
length: 14

CDR3: CAGSPTSTGRETQYF
V: TRBV5-1
length: 15

CDR3: CSVELGETQYF
V: TRBV29-1
length: 11

CDR3: CASSSRDHSYEQYF
V: TRBV14
length: 14

CDR3: CASTPSASHNSPLHF
V: TRBV2
length: 15

CDR3: CASCPGDRVLYGYTF
V: TRBV6-5
length: 15

CDR3: CASSESRAKETQYF
V: TRBV25-1
length: 14

CDR3: CASLKTGTSSNTQYF
V: TRBV6-5
length: 15

CDR3: CASSQNRDNYGYTF
V: TRBV14
length: 14

CDR3: CSAFDPQGSLPGTQYF
V: TRBV20-1
length: 16

CDR3: CAWSLGTVSDTQYF
V: TRBV30
length: 14

CDR3: CASSPGASGPYEQYF
V: TRBV7-2
length: 15

CDR3: CASSNKAGVNEQFF
V: TRBV21-1
length: 14

CDR3: CASSSMGGENTQYF
V: TRBV5-6
length: 14

CDR3: CASSTIGLADQFF
V: TRBV12-3/TRBV12-4
length: 13